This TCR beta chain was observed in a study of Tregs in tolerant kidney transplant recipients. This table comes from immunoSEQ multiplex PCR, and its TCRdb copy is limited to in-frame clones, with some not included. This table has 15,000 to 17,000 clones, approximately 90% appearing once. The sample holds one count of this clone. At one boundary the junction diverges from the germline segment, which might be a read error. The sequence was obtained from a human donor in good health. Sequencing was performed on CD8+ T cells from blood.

CDR3: CASSYSSGTLRHF. DNA of the CDR3: TGTGCCAGCAGTTACTCGAGCGGAACTCTAAGGCACTTC. V gene TRBV6-6 combines with J gene TRBJ2-7, with D possibly being TRBD2 (5 bases). The CDR3 has 13 amino acids. The germline gives CDR1 MNHNY, CDR2 SVGAGI (reference sequence).